A single sample is the source of the 20 T cell receptor beta chains below, sequenced in a study of CD8 T cells in Susac syndrome. An amount of RNA that ranged from roughly 0.5 to 1 ug was reverse transcribed with random hexamers. TCRdb itself ran the immunoSEQ multiplex PCR reads through MiXCR, one entry per CDR3 protein. The repertoire holds around 300,000 distinct CDR3 sequences, with roughly 85% as singletons. Specimen: CD8+ T cells from PBMCs. Receptor source: a human donor with multiple sclerosis.

The chain links TRBV20-1 to TRBJ1-5, with D uncertain. Trimming cost V 6 bases and J 2 bases, with 26 bases left between them. The CDR3 contains 18 residues. Germline V gene lookup returns CDR1 DFQATT and CDR2 SNEGSKA (reference sequence). In DNA form, the CDR3 reads TGCAGTGCCCCTCCAGCCCCCGTTTCTACCAGTGGCAATCAGCCCCAGCATTTT. It yields the protein CSAPPAPVSTSGNQPQHF.

The chain carries TRBV5-6 and TRBJ2-1; weak D call: TRBD2 (5 bases). This CDR3 spans 16 amino acids. Germline V gene lookup returns CDR1 SGHDT and CDR2 YYEEEE. Trimming removed 3 bases from V and 5 bases from J, with 18 bases in between. Here the CDR3 reads CASSSPTSGTNNEQFF. Written as DNA, the CDR3 is TGTGCCAGCAGCTCCCCCACCAGCGGAACCAACAATGAGCAGTTCTTC.

The chain employs TRBV14 and TRBJ2-1, with no clear D. Per the germline V gene, CDR1 is SGHDN and CDR2 is FVKESK. CDR3 length: 14 amino acids. Deletions cut 4 bases from V and 1 base from J, with 8 bases between. The DNA for the CDR3 is TGTGCCAGCAGCCCAACTATTTCCTACAATGAGCAGTTCTTC. It translates to CASSPTISYNEQFF.

The chain uses TRBV12-3 or TRBV12-4 and TRBJ2-1, with D possibly matching TRBD2 (5 bases). V lost 4 bases and J 3 bases, leaving 10 bases between the germline ends. There are 14 residues in the CDR3. The CDR3 DNA reads as TGTGCCAGCAGTTGGAGCGGAATCTACAATGAGCAGTTCTTC. Protein product: CASSWSGIYNEQFF.

This clonotype was detected a few times. The V gene is TRBV7-8, the J gene TRBJ2-2; D ambiguous. Trimming stripped 5 bases from V and 4 bases from J, with 8 bases between. The V gene's germline CDR1 is SGHVS and CDR2 FQNEAQ. The CDR3 is made up of 13 amino acids. CDR3 DNA sequence: TGTGCCAGCAGCGCGACCGTCACCGGGGAGCTGTTTTTT. This codes for CASSATVTGELFF.

Worth noting for this clonotype: The junction does not match germline at one end; this may be a read error. The chain joins TRBV6-1 to TRBJ2-5, with a possible D match to TRBD1 (5 bases). Germline assignment: CDR1 MNHNS and CDR2 SASEGT. The CDR3 runs to 11 residues. The CDR3 DNA reads as TGTGCCAGCGGGGCCCAACAGACCCAGTACTTC. Translated, it gives CASGAQQTQYF.

This chain joins TRBV2 and TRBJ1-3, with D unresolved. CDR1 SNHLY and CDR2 FYNNEI come from the germline V gene. V was trimmed by 4 bases and J by 0 bases, leaving 7 bases between them. This CDR3 has 14 amino acids. The CDR3 DNA reads as TGTGCCAGCAGTGCAGGTCACTCTGGAAACACCATATATTTT. It specifies CASSAGHSGNTIYF. The full variable domain, completed using reference TRBV2 and TRBJ1-3, is EPEVTQTPSHQVTQMGQEVILRCVPISNHLYFYWYRQILGQKVEFLVSFYNNEISEKSEIFDDQFSVERPDGSNFTLKIRSTKLEDSAMYFCASSAGHSGNTIYFGEGSWLTVV.

CDR3 region: CASIGIGSSYEQYF. The CDR3 DNA reads TGTGCCAGTATCGGAATTGGGAGCTCCTACGAGCAGTACTTC. J is TRBJ2-7 and V is TRBV28; D may be TRBD2 (5 bases). In germline, CDR1 is MDHEN, CDR2 SYDVKM. The CDR3 is made up of 14 amino acids. With 9 bases removed from V and 0 bases from J, the gap between germline ends came to 15 bases.

This clonotype appeared a few times. V usage is TRBV12-3 or TRBV12-4 and J usage is TRBJ2-2; the D gene is possibly TRBD2 (6 bases). This CDR3 region has 15 residues. V shed 0 bases and J shed 5 bases, with 10 bases lying between them. Here the CDR3 reads CASSLAGGWTGELFF. The CDR3 nucleotides are TGTGCCAGCAGTTTAGCGGGAGGTTGGACCGGGGAGCTGTTTTTT.

V and J are TRBV14 and TRBJ2-7; D gene ambiguous. Germline values: CDR1 SGHDN, CDR2 FVKESK. The CDR3 is made up of 15 amino acids. V was cut by 0 bases and J by 2 bases, with 11 bases left in between. The CDR3 DNA is TGTGCCAGCAGCCAAGATTCGGGCAGAGCCTACGAGCAGTACTTC. The encoded protein is CASSQDSGRAYEQYF.

The chain employs TRBV6-6 and TRBJ2-1, with a possible D match to TRBD2 (5 bases). V was pared by 5 bases and J by 6 bases, with 11 bases between. The CDR3 has 13 residues. CDR1 is MNHNY and CDR2 is SVGAGI in the germline V gene (reference sequence). As DNA, the CDR3 is TGTGCCAGCAGTGCTGGACTCGGCAATGAGCAGTTCTTC. It encodes CASSAGLGNEQFF.

The chain joins TRBV2 to TRBJ1-6, with 7 nucleotides matching TRBD1. The germline V gene has CDR1 SNHLY and CDR2 FYNNEI. The CDR3 has 13 residues. J was trimmed by 10 bases and V by 8 bases; bases with no gene match: 8. Here the CDR3 reads CASGDRVDSPLHF. CDR3 in DNA: TGTGCCAGCGGAGACAGGGTGGACTCACCCCTCCACTTT.

The chain is built from TRBV13 and TRBJ1-1; possibly TRBD1 for D (5 bases). Trimming pared 3 bases from V and 5 bases from J, leaving 19 bases between. The V gene's germline CDR1 is PRHDT and CDR2 FYEKMQ (reference sequence). This CDR3 is built from 16 residues. CDR3 sequence: CASSFLGPDGGTEAFF. CDR3 DNA: TGTGCCAGCAGCTTCCTAGGCCCCGACGGGGGAACTGAAGCTTTCTTT.

This clonotype was seen more than once but under ten times. This chain connects TRBV6-2 or TRBV6-3 to TRBJ2-2, with D unclear. Germline CDR1 is MNHEY and CDR2 is SVGEGT. V was trimmed by 6 bases and J by 1 base, leaving 9 bases between them. The CDR3 has 14 amino acids. The CDR3 loop is CASRDGLNTGELFF. Written as DNA, the CDR3 is TGTGCCAGCAGGGACGGCTTGAACACCGGGGAGCTGTTTTTT.

This rearrangement joins TRBV3-1 to TRBJ2-1; the match to TRBD2 covers 10 bases. Germline V CDR1 and CDR2: LGHDT, YNNKEL (reference sequence). V dropped 6 bases and J dropped 2; count of bases not matched to a gene: 7. This CDR3 spans 16 amino acids. The chain's CDR3 is CASSNPSGSAYNEQFF. DNA of the CDR3: TGTGCCAGCAGTAACCCTAGCGGGAGCGCCTACAATGAGCAGTTCTTC.

CDR3 loop: CASSYSIGQTLVQAFF. The CDR3 region has the DNA TGTGCCAGCAGTTACTCGATCGGCCAGACCCTTGTACAAGCTTTCTTT. The gene calls are TRBV6-5 and TRBJ1-1; no definite D call. This CDR3 contains 16 residues. V lost 0 bases and J lost 9, with 20 bases in between. CDR1 and CDR2 (germline): MNHEY, SVGAGI.

This clonotype was counted a few times. The gene calls are TRBV19 and TRBJ2-1; 12 bases line up with TRBD2. The V gene's germline CDR1 is LNHDA and CDR2 SQIVND (reference sequence). The CDR3 extends over 18 amino acids. J was trimmed by 0 bases and V by 1 base; bases with no gene match: 4. CDR3 sequence: CASSIGTSGVSSYNEQFF. CDR3 coding DNA: TGTGCCAGTAGTATAGGGACTAGCGGGGTTAGCTCCTACAATGAGCAGTTCTTC.

DNA of the CDR3: TGCAGTGCTAGACAGTCCGGTGGTGAAAAACTGTTTTTT. Translation: CSARQSGGEKLFF. The chain joins TRBV20-1 to TRBJ1-4, with no clear D. The CDR3 totals 13 residues. V was shortened by 2 bases and J by 7 bases, with 11 bases between the two germline ends. CDR1 DFQATT and CDR2 SNEGSKA come from the germline V gene (reference sequence).

This chain joins TRBV20-1 and TRBJ2-1; 14 bases agree with TRBD2. Trimming took 0 bases from V and 3 from J; bases not matched to a gene: 10. Germline V gene lookup returns CDR1 DFQATT and CDR2 SNEGSKA (reference sequence). The CDR3 runs 19 residues. CDR3 residues: CSARDLGLAGEGVYNEQFF. CDR3 sequence (DNA): TGCAGTGCTAGAGATTTGGGACTAGCGGGAGAGGGGGTCTACAATGAGCAGTTCTTC.

CDR3 sequence: CASSGQGTHYEQYF. Written as DNA, the CDR3 is TGTGCCAGCAGCGGACAGGGCACACACTACGAGCAGTACTTC. This chain links TRBV9 with TRBJ2-7, with 7 positions matching TRBD1. CDR1 is SGDLS and CDR2 is YYNGEE in the germline V gene. After removal of 3 bases from V and 3 bases from J, the junction contained 6 bases not matched to a gene. This CDR3 is built from 14 residues.